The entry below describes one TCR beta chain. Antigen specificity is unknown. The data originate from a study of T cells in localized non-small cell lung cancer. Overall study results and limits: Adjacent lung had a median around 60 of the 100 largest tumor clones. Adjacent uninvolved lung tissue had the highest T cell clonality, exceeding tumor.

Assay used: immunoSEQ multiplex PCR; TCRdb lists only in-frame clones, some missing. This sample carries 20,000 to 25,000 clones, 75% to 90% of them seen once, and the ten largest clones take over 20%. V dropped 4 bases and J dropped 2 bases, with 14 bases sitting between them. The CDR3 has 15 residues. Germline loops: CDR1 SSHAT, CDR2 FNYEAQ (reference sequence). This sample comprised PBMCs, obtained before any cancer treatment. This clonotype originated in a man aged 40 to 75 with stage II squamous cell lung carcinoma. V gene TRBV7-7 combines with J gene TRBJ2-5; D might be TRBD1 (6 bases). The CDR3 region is CASSSMRTEQETQYF. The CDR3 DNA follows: TGTGCCAGCAGCTCCATGAGGACAGAACAAGAGACCCAGTACTTC. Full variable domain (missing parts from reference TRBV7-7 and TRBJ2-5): GAGVSQSPRYKVTKRGQDVTLRCDPISSHATLYWYQQALGQGPEFLTYFNYEAQPDKSGLPSDRFSAERPEGSISTLTIQRTEQRDSAMYRCASSSMRTEQETQYFGPGTRLLVL.